Below are 13 T cell receptor beta chains sequenced from a single sample in a study of siplizumab effects on memory and regulatory T cells. The repertoire was sequenced with immunoSEQ multiplex PCR; TCRdb's copy has only in-frame clones and lacks some. The sample has about 110,000 clones, roughly 91% seen once. Material: CD4+ T cells sorted from blood. These receptors all come from a human donor in good health.

This chain connects TRBV5-1 to TRBJ2-1, with D unclear. The germline V and J ends were trimmed by 4 bases and 0 bases, with 23 bases remaining between them. The CDR3 sequence is 19 residues long. The germline CDR1 and CDR2 sequences are SGHRS and YFSETQ. The CDR3 nucleotides read TGCGCCAGCAGCCCTGGAGACAACCTTTACATGAGCTCCTACAATGAGCAGTTCTTC. It codes for CASSPGDNLYMSSYNEQFF.

This clone came up a few times. The chain joins TRBV27 to TRBJ1-6; D is possibly TRBD1 (6 bases). The V end lost 6 bases, the J end lost 9 bases, and 24 bases lay between the germline ends. The germline V gene encodes CDR1 MNHEY and CDR2 SMNVEV (reference sequence). This CDR3 comprises 17 residues. As DNA, the CDR3 is TGTGCCAGCAGACCCGGACGTGACAGGACCGTAGGTTCACCCCTCCACTTT. Its protein is CASRPGRDRTVGSPLHF.

The chain carries TRBV5-1 and TRBJ2-7; D remains ambiguous. Germline V gene data show CDR1 as SGHRS and CDR2 as YFSETQ. Trimming shortened V by 4 bases and J by 0 bases, and 11 bases separated the two germline ends. The CDR3 covers 14 residues. In DNA, the CDR3 is TGCGCCAGCAGCCTTAATGGGGTCTCCTACGAGCAGTACTTC. This sequence encodes CASSLNGVSYEQYF.

This chain uses TRBV19 with TRBJ2-7, with D possibly being TRBD1 (6 bases). The V gene lost 4 bases and the J gene lost 2 bases, with 15 bases spanning the gap. CDR1 and CDR2 from the germline V gene are LNHDA and SQIVND (reference sequence). The CDR3 runs to 15 residues. CDR3 loop: CASSTQGGLTYEQYF. The CDR3 coding sequence is TGTGCCAGTAGTACGCAAGGGGGTCTGACCTACGAGCAGTACTTC.

This clone came up a few times. The rearrangement links TRBV30 to TRBJ1-1; no clear D gene. Per germline, CDR1 GTSNPN and CDR2 SVGIG (reference sequence). The ends were cut back, 3 bases at V and 6 bases at J, with 5 bases in the middle. The CDR3 is 10 amino acids. In DNA, the CDR3 is TGTGCCTGGAGACGTCCTGAAGCTTTCTTT. It is translated as CAWRRPEAFF.

V gene TRBV27 combines with J gene TRBJ2-1; D might be TRBD1 (6 bases). The germline V gene has CDR1 MNHEY and CDR2 SMNVEV (reference sequence). V lost 6 bases to trimming and J lost 0 bases, with 12 bases between them. The CDR3 extends over 15 amino acids. The CDR3 reads CASSLGTSSYNEQFF. The CDR3 DNA is TGTGCCAGCAGCCTCGGGACAAGCTCCTACAATGAGCAGTTCTTC.

The gene calls are TRBV5-1 and TRBJ2-1; no firm D call. CDR3 length: 15 residues. V lost 4 bases, J lost 0 bases, and 11 bases lay in between. CDR1 and CDR2 from the germline V gene are SGHRS and YFSETQ. Written as DNA, the CDR3 is TGCGCCAGCAGCCCCCTCGTGAGCTCCTACAATGAGCAGTTCTTC. This translates into CASSPLVSSYNEQFF.

V and J are TRBV19 and TRBJ2-2; 8 bases are shared with TRBD2. The CDR3 covers 14 residues. CDR1 and CDR2 (germline): LNHDA, SQIVND (reference sequence). J lost 5 bases, V lost 7 bases, and 6 bases had no gene match. The CDR3 bases are TGTGCCAGTATCCCGGGAGGGCTGACCGGGGAGCTGTTTTTT. Translating gives CASIPGGLTGELFF.

In DNA form, the CDR3 reads TGTGCCAGCAGACCTCGGGGGATTAGCTCCTACGAGCAGTACTTC. It is translated as CASRPRGISSYEQYF. The chain joins TRBV6-6 to TRBJ2-7, with D possibly matching TRBD2 (6 bases). The CDR3 totals 15 residues. Germline V gene lookup returns CDR1 MNHNY and CDR2 SVGAGI (reference sequence). Trimming left V 6 bases short and J 0 bases short, with 15 bases between.

This rearrangement joins TRBV5-8 to TRBJ2-4; D not certain. The germline V and J ends were trimmed by 4 bases and 7 bases, with 6 bases remaining between them. The length of the CDR3 is 11 residues. Germline values: CDR1 SGHTS, CDR2 YDEGEE. In DNA, the CDR3 is TGTGCCAGCAGCGCCCGTAACATTCAGTACTTC. The encoded protein is CASSARNIQYF.

The chain recombines TRBV7-3 with TRBJ2-3; 9 bases line up with TRBD2. Germline CDR1 reads SGHTA; CDR2 reads FQGTGA. Germline trimming cut 0 bases from V and 7 bases from J; bases unmatched to any gene: 8. The CDR3 spans 16 residues. CDR3 residues: CASSLTRIAGVNTQYF. The CDR3 DNA sequence: TGTGCCAGCAGCTTAACTCGGATAGCGGGAGTGAATACGCAGTATTTT.

The chain uses TRBV7-8 and TRBJ2-7, with 10 bases aligning to TRBD2. The trim removed 5 bases at V and 3 bases at J, leaving 7 bases unmatched. Germline CDR1 is SGHVS and CDR2 is FQNEAQ. The CDR3 is made up of 15 amino acids. As DNA, the CDR3 is TGTGCCAGCAGCCCAAGGACTAGCGGAAACTACGAGCAGTACTTC. Protein product: CASSPRTSGNYEQYF.

On this clone: One end of the junction is discordant with germline, which a read error may explain. The V call is TRBV19, the J call TRBJ1-2; TRBD1 matches 9 bases. The CDR3 extends over 16 amino acids. Germline V CDR1 and CDR2: LNHDA, SQIVND (reference sequence). CDR3 DNA: TGTGCCAGTAGTCCGGTGGACAGGGGAGATTCTTATGTCTACACCTTC. This gives the protein CASSPVDRGDSYVYTF.